Shown below are 29 T cell receptor beta chains from a single sample sequenced in a study of blood T cell repertoires in COVID-19. The assay was immunoSEQ multiplex PCR, and TCRdb's table has in-frame clones only and misses some. This repertoire shows tens of thousands of clones, around 83% found once; its top ten account for 5% to 6.5%. The sequenced material came from peripheral blood. The receptors stem from a human donor in a cohort sampled during active COVID-19.

This clone has a single count. V gene TRBV2 combines with J gene TRBJ1-1; the D gene is possibly TRBD1 (6 bases). The CDR3 length is 13 residues. CDR1 is SNHLY and CDR2 is FYNNEI in the germline V gene. The ends were cut back, 10 bases at V and 5 bases at J, with 17 bases in the middle. The CDR3 DNA sequence: TGTGCCATGAAGGCCGAGGGGGTAACTGAAGCTTTCTTT. It codes for CAMKAEGVTEAFF.

J is TRBJ1-1 and V is TRBV5-6; no firm D call. The germline V and J ends were trimmed by 1 base and 6 bases, with 10 bases remaining between them. Germline assignment: CDR1 SGHDT and CDR2 YYEEEE. There are 13 residues in the CDR3. The CDR3 spells CASSLPGYPEAFF. Here the CDR3 DNA reads TGTGCCAGCAGCTTGCCCGGGTACCCTGAAGCTTTCTTT. Combining the CDR3 with reference TRBV5-6 and TRBJ1-1 gives the whole variable domain DAGVTQSPTHLIKTRGQQVTLRCSPKSGHDTVSWYQQALGQGPQFIFQYYEEEERQRGNFPDRFSGHQFPNYSSELNVNALLLGDSALYLCASSLPGYPEAFFGQGTRLTVV.

V gene TRBV7-6 combines with J gene TRBJ1-2; D possibly corresponds to TRBD1 (5 bases). The germline V and J ends were trimmed by 1 base and 8 bases, with 17 bases remaining between them. This CDR3 region has 15 residues. From germline, CDR1 is SGHVS and CDR2 FNYEAQ. CDR3: CASSLGRDPLGGYTF. The CDR3 DNA is TGTGCCAGCAGCTTAGGGAGGGACCCTCTTGGAGGCTACACCTTC.

The rearrangement joins TRBV7-6 to TRBJ2-2, with TRBD2 matching 16 bases. After removal of 1 base from V and 0 bases from J, the junction contained 11 bases not matched to a gene. Germline loops: CDR1 SGHVS, CDR2 FNYEAQ. The CDR3 spans 22 residues. CDR3 sequence (DNA): TGTGCCAGCAGCTTAGTGGAGGGGGGACTAGCGGGAGGGCCGACGAACACCGGGGAGCTGTTTTTT. This sequence encodes CASSLVEGGLAGGPTNTGELFF.

The J gene is TRBJ1-4, the V gene TRBV3-1 (or the pseudogene TRBV3-2); a weak D match, TRBD1 (6 bases). Between the trimmed V and J ends, which lost 1 base and 8 bases, there was a span of 20 bases. Germline V CDR1 and CDR2: LGHDT, YNNKEL (reference sequence). This CDR3 is 17 amino acids long. The CDR3 DNA reads TGTGCCAGCAGCCAAGTGGGAGGTCCCGCGGGGGGCGAAAAACTGTTTTTT. Residues: CASSQVGGPAGGEKLFF.

This clone was picked up one time. The chain combines TRBV3-1 (or the pseudogene TRBV3-2) with TRBJ2-3; 9 bases align to TRBD2. Trimming cost V 3 bases and J 1 base; bases outside gene matches: 2. This CDR3 is 15 amino acids long. CDR1 is LGHDT and CDR2 is YNNKEL in the germline V gene (reference sequence). In DNA, the CDR3 is TGTGCCAGCAGCCAGGCTAGCGGGGGCACAGATACGCAGTATTTT. This sequence encodes CASSQASGGTDTQYF.

V gene TRBV4-2 combines with J gene TRBJ2-1; tentatively, D is TRBD2 (5 bases). Germline CDR1 is LGHNA and CDR2 is YNFKEQ. Between the trimmed V and J ends, which lost 1 base and 1 base, there was a span of 11 bases. The CDR3 length is 16 residues. DNA for the CDR3: TGTGCCAGCAGCCAAGTTCAAGGACTTTCCTACAATGAGCAGTTCTTC. Translating gives CASSQVQGLSYNEQFF.

Here the CDR3 DNA reads TGTGCCAGCTCACCGGAGTGGGAGGGCAGGAATGAGCAGTTCTTC. It yields the protein CASSPEWEGRNEQFF. The chain uses TRBV18 and TRBJ2-1; 7 bases match TRBD2. The CDR3 extends over 15 amino acids. V gave up 3 bases and J gave up 7 bases; unmatched junction bases: 9. Germline CDR1 and CDR2: KGHSH and LQKENI.

The CDR3 DNA reads as TGTGCCAGCAGCTTGCTTACTACCGGGGAGCTGTTTTTT. This sequence encodes CASSLLTTGELFF. The V call is TRBV5-6, the J call TRBJ2-2, with D uncertain. Per germline, CDR1 SGHDT and CDR2 YYEEEE. The CDR3 totals 13 residues. Between the trimmed V and J ends, which lost 1 base and 5 bases, there was a span of 6 bases.

This clone was recorded a few times. The CDR3 here is CASSHPGLGKETQYF. In DNA form, the CDR3 reads TGCGCCAGCAGCCACCCGGGACTCGGGAAGGAGACCCAGTACTTC. The V call is TRBV4-1, the J call TRBJ2-5; a possible D gene is TRBD2 (6 bases). The V gene's germline CDR1 is MGHRA and CDR2 YSYEKL. V was cut by 3 bases and J by 5 bases, with 16 bases left in between. The CDR3 extends over 15 amino acids.

The chain employs TRBV15 and TRBJ1-3; D unclear. Per germline, CDR1 LNHNV and CDR2 YYDKDF (reference sequence). The CDR3 spans 13 residues. V was cut by 1 base and J by 4 bases, with 5 bases left in between. The CDR3 bases are TGTGCCACCAGCAGAGTAACAGGAAACACCATATATTTT. Its translation: CATSRVTGNTIYF.

The chain carries TRBV12-3 or TRBV12-4 and TRBJ2-1; 8 nucleotides agree with TRBD1. Trimming took 6 bases from V and 11 from J; bases not matched to a gene: 3. The CDR3 loop spans 11 amino acids. This CDR3 reads CASRDRVKQFF. As DNA, the CDR3 is TGTGCCAGCAGGGACAGGGTTAAGCAGTTCTTC.

V and J are TRBV11-3 and TRBJ2-3; D is uncertain. Looked up from germline, CDR1 is SGHNT and CDR2 is YENEEA. The CDR3 extends over 12 amino acids. V lost 0 bases to trimming and J lost 6 bases, with 4 bases between them. CDR3 nucleotide sequence: TGTGCCAGCAGCTTAGAGTCGGATACGCAGTATTTT. Its protein is CASSLESDTQYF. The variable domain in full, completed from reference TRBV11-3 and TRBJ2-3, reads EAGVVQSPRYKIIEKKQPVAFWCNPISGHNTLYWYLQNLGQGPELLIRYENEEAVDDSQLPKDRFSAERLKGVDSTLKIQPAELGDSAVYLCASSLESDTQYFGPGTRLTVL.

There are a few counts of this clone. The chain has TRBV4-1 and TRBJ1-5; weak D call: TRBD1 (6 bases). V lost 0 bases and J lost 7, with 13 bases in between. CDR1 and CDR2 from the germline V gene are MGHRA and YSYEKL. This CDR3 comprises 15 residues. CDR3 residues: CASSQEGAGVQPQHF. In DNA form, the CDR3 reads TGCGCCAGCAGCCAAGAGGGGGCAGGGGTGCAGCCCCAGCATTTT.

The chain employs TRBV25-1 and TRBJ1-1, with D hard to call. Trimming pared 6 bases from V and 4 bases from J, leaving 6 bases between. The V gene's germline CDR1 is MGHDK and CDR2 SYGVNS. This CDR3 contains 11 residues. The CDR3 bases are TGTGCCAGCAGAGTCAGCACTGAAGCTTTCTTT. It is translated as CASRVSTEAFF.

This sequence joins TRBV2 and TRBJ1-1, with 7 positions matching TRBD1. Germline V gene lookup returns CDR1 SNHLY and CDR2 FYNNEI. The CDR3 is 14 amino acids. V was clipped by 2 bases and J by 1 base; unmatched bases: 1. The CDR3 DNA follows: TGTGCCAGCAGTGAACAGGGGGGGAACACTGAAGCTTTCTTT. As protein: CASSEQGGNTEAFF.

J is TRBJ2-3 and V is TRBV6-2 or TRBV6-3, with 9 bases lining up with TRBD2. CDR1 is MNHEY and CDR2 is SVGEGT in the germline V gene. The ends lost 6 bases at V and 3 bases at J; junction bases unmatched: 13. This CDR3 has 17 amino acids. CDR3 sequence reads: CASSPRAGGFGTDTQYF. The CDR3 nucleotides are TGTGCCAGCAGCCCTCGGGCGGGAGGGTTCGGTACAGATACGCAGTATTTT.

V and J are TRBV5-5 and TRBJ2-2; D gene uncertain. From germline, CDR1 is SGHKS and CDR2 YYEKEE (reference sequence). V was clipped by 4 bases and J by 13 bases, with 11 bases between them. The CDR3 sequence is 11 residues long. CDR3 loop: CASSPTRGLFF. The CDR3 nucleotides read TGTGCCAGCAGCCCGACGAGAGGGCTGTTTTTT.

The rearrangement links TRBV2 to TRBJ1-5, with TRBD1 identical over 7 bases. This CDR3 spans 15 amino acids. J lost 3 bases, V lost 5 bases, and 7 bases had no gene match. Germline assignment: CDR1 SNHLY and CDR2 FYNNEI. The DNA of the CDR3 is TGTGCCAGCAGTCCTGGACAGGTGATCAATCAGCCCCAGCATTTT. Protein product: CASSPGQVINQPQHF.

V gene TRBV1 combines with J gene TRBJ2-7; no check of the table's D call, TRBD1, against the DNA was made. TRBV1 is a pseudogene. The CDR3 is 13 amino acids. CDR3 residues: CTSSQGGAYEQYF. The DNA for the CDR3 is TGCACCAGCAGCCAAGGGGGCGCCTACGAGCAGTACTTC.

The gene calls are TRBV27 and TRBJ2-3; 9 nucleotides agree with TRBD2. The V gene's germline CDR1 is MNHEY and CDR2 SMNVEV (reference sequence). This CDR3 has 16 amino acids. J was trimmed by 1 base and V by 5 bases; bases with no gene match: 7. The CDR3 region has the DNA TGTGCCAGCAGTCGAATAGCGGGGGTACGCACAGATACGCAGTATTTT. Encoded protein: CASSRIAGVRTDTQYF.

The chain recombines TRBV19 with TRBJ1-5; 7 bases line up with TRBD1. The J segment lost 6 bases and the V segment lost 3 bases, leaving 14 bases of the junction unmatched. This CDR3 region has 17 residues. Germline V lookup: CDR1 LNHDA, CDR2 SQIVND (reference sequence). DNA for the CDR3: TGTGCCAGTAGTATTTCGTGGGCAGGGGGTTCGGGTCAGCCCCAGCATTTT. Translation gives CASSISWAGGSGQPQHF. Looking up the rest from reference TRBV19 and TRBJ1-5 gives the full variable domain: DGGITQSPKYLFRKEGQNVTLSCEQNLNHDAMYWYRQDPGQGLRLIYYSQIVNDFQKGDIAEGYSVSREKKESFPLTVTSAQKNPTAFYLCASSISWAGGSGQPQHFGDGTRLSIL.

The chain couples TRBV19 to TRBJ1-3, with 7 nucleotides matching TRBD1. Looked up from germline, CDR1 is LNHDA and CDR2 is SQIVND (reference sequence). With V trimmed by 7 bases and J by 2 bases, 5 bases remained unmatched. This CDR3 is built from 14 residues. The CDR3 nucleotides read TGTGCCAGTAAGACAACAGGGGCTGGAAACACCATATATTTT. Translated: CASKTTGAGNTIYF.

The V gene is TRBV7-2, the J gene TRBJ1-2, with 8 bases aligning to TRBD1. J lost 6 bases, V lost 1 base, and 4 bases had no gene match. CDR1 and CDR2 from the germline V gene are SGHTA and FQGNSA. The CDR3 has 14 residues. CDR3 loop: CASSLGPGGDGYTF. The CDR3 DNA reads TGTGCCAGCAGCTTAGGTCCAGGGGGCGATGGCTACACCTTC.

V is TRBV5-4 and J is TRBJ2-5; 8 nucleotides agree with TRBD2. This CDR3 has 15 residues. V lost 6 bases and J lost 5; bases outside the gene matches: 12. CDR1 and CDR2 (germline): SGHNT, YYREEE (reference sequence). The CDR3 nucleotides are TGTGCCAGCACCGGTGGAGTCCGGGGGGGGGAGACCCAGTACTTC. Translated: CASTGGVRGGETQYF.

V and J are TRBV27 and TRBJ1-4; 7 nucleotides agree with TRBD1. Germline trimming cut 5 bases from V and 5 bases from J; bases unmatched to any gene: 11. Germline values: CDR1 MNHEY, CDR2 SMNVEV (reference sequence). CDR3 length equals 16 residues. This CDR3 is CASSPQWDRSNEKLFF. In nucleotides, the CDR3 is TGTGCCAGCAGTCCCCAGTGGGACAGATCCAATGAAAAACTGTTTTTT.

The genes are TRBV7-2 and TRBJ2-6; TRBD2 might be the D (6 bases). Germline values: CDR1 SGHTA, CDR2 FQGNSA. This CDR3 spans 16 amino acids. V was cut by 3 bases and J by 2 bases, with 11 bases left in between. In DNA form, the CDR3 reads TGTGCCAGCAGCTTTGTGGGGGGAGCTGGGGCCAACGTCCTGACTTTC. Its protein product is CASSFVGGAGANVLTF.

V is TRBV5-5 and J is TRBJ2-3, with 9 bases matching TRBD1. In germline, CDR1 is SGHKS, CDR2 YYEKEE (reference sequence). V trimming: 4 bases; J trimming: 0 bases; junction bases outside the gene matches: 6. The CDR3 consists of 16 residues. The CDR3 reads CASSLGQGYSTDTQYF. In nucleotides, the CDR3 is TGTGCCAGCAGCCTGGGACAGGGATATAGCACAGATACGCAGTATTTT.

This chain connects TRBV6-6 to TRBJ2-7; 8 positions match TRBD2. Germline V gene sequence: CDR1 MNHNY, CDR2 SVGAGI (reference sequence). The CDR3 has 15 amino acids. V was clipped by 2 bases and J by 6 bases; unmatched bases: 9. The CDR3 coding sequence is TGTGCCAGCAGTTACCCAAGGGGACTAGGTCGCGAGCAGTACTTC. Encoded protein: CASSYPRGLGREQYF.